This TCR beta chain comes out of a study of control samples from healthy donors and cancer patients. Method: immunoSEQ multiplex PCR; TCRdb's copy keeps in-frame clones and lacks some. Of approximately 150,000 clones listed, almost 90% are singletons. This CDR3 is 13 amino acids long. Germline assignment: CDR1 LNHDA and CDR2 SQIVND (reference sequence). Trimming left V 7 bases short and J 1 base short, with 11 bases between. The receptor was isolated from a man in his late teens or twenties in good health. Material for sequencing was blood. The V gene is TRBV19, the J gene TRBJ2-7; tentative D call: TRBD1 (6 bases). CDR3 coding DNA: TGTGCCAGTACCGGGCAGGGGTCCTACGAGCAGTACTTC. Its protein is CASTGQGSYEQYF.